These T cell receptor beta chains were read from a single sample in a study of vaccination and CD4 T cells after COVID-19. In TCRdb, the PCR reads were re-called with MiXCR into one record per CDR3 protein. The sample records roughly 3,600 distinct CDR3 sequences, about 18% being singletons. These receptors have no known antigen. The sequencing input was CD4+ T cells from blood, cultured in vitro. The origin of the receptors is a human donor who had recovered from COVID-19. CDR3s include the opening cysteine and the closing phenylalanine or tryptophan. Fields, in order: D gene, V gene, clone size, J gene, CDR3 DNA, CDR3 protein. A D gene is named only where the DNA matches it firmly. The size entry is marked missing in some rows and otherwise reads once, few, many or a size class.

D: NA; V: TRBV5-8; size: NA; J: TRBJ2-7; DNA: TGTGCCAGCAGCACATCGGACAGCCCCTACGAGCAGTACTTC; CDR3: CASSTSDSPYEQYF
D: TRBD1; V: TRBV5-4; size: few; J: TRBJ2-7; DNA: TGTGCCAGCAGCCCAAGAGGGGGCCCCACCGAGCAGTACTTC; CDR3: CASSPRGGPTEQYF
D: TRBD1; V: TRBV30; size: few; J: TRBJ2-5; DNA: TGTGCCTGGAGTGTAAGGGCAGGGGGAGAGACCCAGTACTTC; CDR3: CAWSVRAGGETQYF
D: TRBD1; V: TRBV12-3/TRBV12-4; size: few; J: TRBJ1-1; DNA: TGTGCCAGCAGTGGACAGGCATGGTCCACTGAAGCTTTCTTT; CDR3: CASSGQAWSTEAFF
D: TRBD2; V: TRBV20-1; size: few; J: TRBJ2-1; DNA: TGCAGTGCCCAATCAGGTAGCGGGGGGCCCGGGGAGTTCTTC; CDR3: CSAQSGSGGPGEFF
D: TRBD1; V: TRBV7-3; size: medium-sized; J: TRBJ1-5; DNA: TGTGCCAGCAGCGAACGACAGGGCCAGCCCCAGCATTTT; CDR3: CASSERQGQPQHF
D: TRBD1; V: TRBV2; size: NA; J: TRBJ1-2; DNA: TGTGCCAGCAGTCCCACAGGGGACTATGGCTACACCTTC; CDR3: CASSPTGDYGYTF
D: NA; V: TRBV27; size: NA; J: TRBJ1-1; DNA: TGTGCCAGCAGTTTAAGAGGGTGGAACACTGAAGCTTTCTTT; CDR3: CASSLRGWNTEAFF
D: NA; V: TRBV3-1; size: NA; J: TRBJ1-4; DNA: TGTGCCAGCAGCCAGACAAGCGGCCGGTCTAATGAAAAACTGTTTTTT; CDR3: CASSQTSGRSNEKLFF
D: TRBD1; V: TRBV5-8; size: few; J: TRBJ2-5; DNA: TGTGCCAGCAGCAGGGGACAGCTAATACAAGAGACCCAGTACTTC; CDR3: CASSRGQLIQETQYF
D: NA; V: TRBV30; size: medium-sized; J: TRBJ2-5; DNA: TGTGCCTGGAGTGTACGCAGACCGGGACTATCGAGGGGGGAGACCCAGTACTTC; CDR3: CAWSVRRPGLSRGETQYF
D: NA; V: TRBV20-1; size: medium-sized; J: TRBJ1-1; DNA: TGCAGTGCTACTGGACAGTTGAACACTGAAGCTTTCTTT; CDR3: CSATGQLNTEAFF
D: NA; V: TRBV20-1; size: medium-sized; J: TRBJ1-1; DNA: TGCAGTGCTCCCTCGCCCTCGGGGTCGGACACTGAAGCTTTCTTT; CDR3: CSAPSPSGSDTEAFF
D: NA; V: TRBV2; size: few; J: TRBJ2-7; DNA: TGTGCCAGCAGTGATTTGCGGGCCCCGTCCTACGAGCAGTACTTC; CDR3: CASSDLRAPSYEQYF
D: NA; V: TRBV11-3; size: NA; J: TRBJ2-3; DNA: TGTGCCAGCAGCGCGGATACGGATACGCAGTATTTT; CDR3: CASSADTDTQYF
D: NA; V: TRBV30; size: NA; J: TRBJ2-1; DNA: TGTGCCTGGAGCCAAACCCTGGATGGGCAGTTCTTC; CDR3: CAWSQTLDGQFF
D: NA; V: TRBV11-2; size: NA; J: TRBJ1-1; DNA: TGTGCCAGCAGCTTAGAGCGCGGAGCTTTCTTT; CDR3: CASSLERGAFF
D: NA; V: TRBV20-1; size: few; J: TRBJ1-1; DNA: TGCAGTGCTAGATATATTAGGACAAGGAACACTGAAGCTTTCTTT; CDR3: CSARYIRTRNTEAFF
D: NA; V: TRBV6-1; size: NA; J: TRBJ2-7; DNA: TGTGCCAGCAGCCGAACCTACGAGCAGTACTTC; CDR3: CASSRTYEQYF
D: TRBD1; V: TRBV2; size: NA; J: TRBJ1-6; DNA: TGTGCCAGCAGAGGTAGGACAGGGACCGATTCACCCCTCCACTTT; CDR3: CASRGRTGTDSPLHF
D: TRBD2; V: TRBV6-1; size: NA; J: TRBJ2-7; DNA: TGTGCCAGCAGTGTGGGAGGGACCAAGGGAGGCGAGCAGTACTTC; CDR3: CASSVGGTKGGEQYF
D: NA; V: TRBV6-1; size: few; J: TRBJ1-1; DNA: TGTGCCAGCAGGGCCCTTGACCTGAACACTGAAGCTTTCTTT; CDR3: CASRALDLNTEAFF
D: NA; V: TRBV4-1; size: NA; J: TRBJ2-3; DNA: TGCGCCAGCAGCCAAGATCTCACCGACACCAGCACAGATACGCAGTATTTT; CDR3: CASSQDLTDTSTDTQYF
D: NA; V: TRBV30; size: few; J: TRBJ1-5; DNA: TGTGCCTGGAGTCCCACGGCACAGGCTAATCAGCCCCAGCATTTT; CDR3: CAWSPTAQANQPQHF
D: NA; V: TRBV25-1; size: few; J: TRBJ2-7; DNA: TGTGCCAGCAGTGTAACAGGTGTTGGGGCCTACGAGCAGTACTTC; CDR3: CASSVTGVGAYEQYF
D: NA; V: TRBV27; size: NA; J: TRBJ2-5; DNA: TGTGCCAGCAGTCGAATACCTAAAGAGACCCAGTACTTC; CDR3: CASSRIPKETQYF
D: TRBD1; V: TRBV6-1; size: NA; J: TRBJ1-5; DNA: TGTGCCAGCAGTGTTAACAGGGGGCCGAGCAATCAGCCCCAGCATTTT; CDR3: CASSVNRGPSNQPQHF
D: NA; V: TRBV21-1; size: NA; J: TRBJ2-5; DNA: TGTGCCAGCAGCAAACCGCAGAGACCACAAGAGACCCAGTACTTC; CDR3: CASSKPQRPQETQYF
D: NA; V: TRBV5-1; size: NA; J: TRBJ1-6; DNA: TGCGCCAGCAGCTTGGCCTTTTTGGGTGATTCACCCCTCCACTTT; CDR3: CASSLAFLGDSPLHF
D: TRBD2; V: TRBV2; size: medium-sized; J: TRBJ2-1; DNA: TGTGCCAGGGATAAGACTAGCGGGGTTTACAATGAGCAGTTCTTC; CDR3: CARDKTSGVYNEQFF
D: NA; V: TRBV20-1; size: medium-sized; J: TRBJ1-5; DNA: TGCAGTGCTAGAATGGGACCGACGAGTCAGCCCCAGCATTTT; CDR3: CSARMGPTSQPQHF
D: NA; V: TRBV27; size: few; J: TRBJ2-7; DNA: TGTGCCAGCAAACGGGGACAAACTTCCACGGGCGAGCAGTACTTC; CDR3: CASKRGQTSTGEQYF
D: NA; V: TRBV18; size: NA; J: TRBJ1-1; DNA: TGTGCCAGCTCGGCGATGGGGGAGACTGAAGCTTTCTTT; CDR3: CASSAMGETEAFF
D: NA; V: TRBV19; size: once; J: TRBJ1-4; DNA: TGTGCCAGTAGTATGGGGGGACTGGGAAATGAAAAACTGTTTTTT; CDR3: CASSMGGLGNEKLFF
D: NA; V: TRBV2; size: medium-sized; J: TRBJ1-6; DNA: TGTGCCAGCAGCTTACAGGTAGGAAATAATTCACCCCTCCACTTT; CDR3: CASSLQVGNNSPLHF
D: NA; V: TRBV11-3; size: NA; J: TRBJ2-5; DNA: TGTGCCAGCAGCTTAGGTTTAAGGGAAAAAGCGGAGACCCAGTACTTC; CDR3: CASSLGLREKAETQYF
D: TRBD1; V: TRBV6-1; size: large; J: TRBJ1-2; DNA: TGTGCCAGCAGAAGCACAGGGGCCAATGGCTACACCTTC; CDR3: CASRSTGANGYTF
D: TRBD1; V: TRBV11-2; size: few; J: TRBJ1-2; DNA: TGTGCCAGCAGCTTAGTCCGGACAGGGCATGGCTACACCTTC; CDR3: CASSLVRTGHGYTF
D: TRBD2; V: TRBV3-1; size: NA; J: TRBJ2-7; DNA: TGTGCCAGCAGCCAGGCGGGACTAGCGGGTCTATACGAGCAGTACTTC; CDR3: CASSQAGLAGLYEQYF
D: NA; V: TRBV6-1; size: few; J: TRBJ1-3; DNA: TGTGCCAGCAGGGGAAACTCTGGAAACACCATATATTTT; CDR3: CASRGNSGNTIYF